A single sample is the source of the 6 T cell receptor beta chains below, sequenced in a study of blood T cell repertoires in COVID-19. Assay: immunoSEQ multiplex PCR; the TCRdb copy retains only in-frame clones and omits some. The sample shows about 220,000 clones, 75% to 90% of them seen only once. The sequenced sample was peripheral blood. The receptors come from a middle-aged man with acute or convalescent COVID-19.

The rearrangement joins TRBV7-9 to TRBJ2-6, with TRBD2 matching over 10 bases. Trimming at V came to 4 bases and at J to 3 bases, leaving 9 bases not matched to a gene. The CDR3 spans 18 residues. The germline gives CDR1 SEHNR, CDR2 FQNEAQ (reference sequence). CDR3 residues: CASSSFLAGEGGANVLTF. CDR3 DNA sequence: TGTGCCAGCAGCTCGTTCCTAGCGGGAGAAGGTGGGGCCAACGTCCTGACTTTC.

This sequence joins TRBV4-1 and TRBJ1-5; a possible D gene is TRBD1 (5 bases). Between the trimmed V and J ends, which lost 0 bases and 1 base, there was a span of 13 bases. Looked up from germline, CDR1 is MGHRA and CDR2 is YSYEKL. The CDR3 is made up of 17 amino acids. CDR3 nucleotide sequence: TGCGCCAGCAGCCAAGATACGGAGGGGCGGAGCAATCAGCCCCAGCATTTT. It yields the protein CASSQDTEGRSNQPQHF.

Here the CDR3 reads CASSLVGGFDTEAFF. Here the CDR3 DNA reads TGCGCCAGCAGCTTGGTAGGAGGGTTTGACACTGAAGCTTTCTTT. The chain recombines TRBV5-1 with TRBJ1-1; unclear D gene. Per the germline V gene, CDR1 is SGHRS and CDR2 is YFSETQ. The germline V and J ends were trimmed by 0 bases and 3 bases, with 12 bases remaining between them. This CDR3 has 15 residues. Based on the CDR3 plus reference TRBV5-1 and TRBJ1-1, the full variable domain is KAGVTQTPRYLIKTRGQQVTLSCSPISGHRSVSWYQQTPGQGLQFLFEYFSETQRNKGNFPGRFSGRQFSNSRSEMNVSTLELGDSALYLCASSLVGGFDTEAFFGQGTRLTVV.

The chain employs TRBV28 and TRBJ2-1; 13 nucleotides agree with TRBD2. The CDR3 is 21 residues long. With 3 bases clipped from V and 3 bases from J, the junction kept 17 bases outside the gene matches. The V gene's germline CDR1 is MDHEN and CDR2 SYDVKM. In nucleotides, the CDR3 is TGTGCCAGCAGTTTCAGTCGGGGACTAGCGGGAACAAGCAGTTACTACAATGAGCAGTTCTTC. Translating it yields CASSFSRGLAGTSSYYNEQFF. The variable domain in full, completed from reference TRBV28 and TRBJ2-1, reads DVKVTQSSRYLVKRTGEKVFLECVQDMDHENMFWYRQDPGLGLRLIYFSYDVKMKEKGDIPEGYSVSREKKERFSLILESASTNQTSMYLCASSFSRGLAGTSSYYNEQFFGPGTRLTVL.

V is TRBV19 and J is TRBJ1-3; 9 nucleotides agree with TRBD1. CDR1 and CDR2 from the germline V gene are LNHDA and SQIVND (reference sequence). This CDR3 contains 15 residues. Trimming took 6 bases from V and 0 from J; bases not matched to a gene: 3. The CDR3 reads CASRDRGSSGNTIYF. In nucleotides, the CDR3 is TGTGCCAGTAGGGACAGGGGAAGCTCTGGAAACACCATATATTTT.

The CDR3 is CATSRDSRQGLSGNTIYF. The CDR3 DNA sequence: TGTGCCACCAGCAGAGATTCGAGACAGGGGTTATCTGGAAACACCATATATTTT. The V call is TRBV15, the J call TRBJ1-3; 8 nucleotides align to TRBD1. The CDR3 runs to 18 residues. V was clipped by 0 bases and J by 1 base; unmatched bases: 8. Germline values: CDR1 LNHNV, CDR2 YYDKDF (reference sequence). Complete variable domain (other parts from reference TRBV15 and TRBJ1-3): DAMVIQNPRYQVTQFGKPVTLSCSQTLNHNVMYWYQQKSSQAPKLLFHYYDKDFNNEADTPDNFQSRRPNTSFCFLDIRSPGLGDTAMYLCATSRDSRQGLSGNTIYFGEGSWLTVV.